This T cell receptor beta chain was sequenced in a study of T cells in localized non-small cell lung cancer. Study outcomes and limitations: Elevated circulating T cell density in blood was associated with longer overall survival. Compared with tumor, uninvolved adjacent lung displayed greater T cell clonality, ranking highest overall. Since sequencing was restricted to only one region of the tumor, intratumor heterogeneity remains a possibility. When the top 100 tumor clones were examined, a median about 60 of them also appeared in the adjacent lung, which was paired and uninvolved.

The CDR3 extends over 13 amino acids. The assay was immunoSEQ multiplex PCR, and TCRdb's table has in-frame clones only and misses some. This sample yields about 2,600 clones, of which more than 25% are seen a single time; 28% belongs to the top ten. Regarding this clone: What it binds is not known.

Sequences were derived from lung tumor tissue, sampled before any cancer treatment. The V call is TRBV1, the J call TRBJ1-1. TRBV1 corresponds to a pseudogene. The receptor was isolated from a male donor aged 60 or over with stage I lung adenocarcinoma. Here the CDR3 DNA reads TGCGCCAGCAGCCAAGAGGGGGGTTTACGAGCTTTCTTT. This encodes CASSQEGGLRAFF.